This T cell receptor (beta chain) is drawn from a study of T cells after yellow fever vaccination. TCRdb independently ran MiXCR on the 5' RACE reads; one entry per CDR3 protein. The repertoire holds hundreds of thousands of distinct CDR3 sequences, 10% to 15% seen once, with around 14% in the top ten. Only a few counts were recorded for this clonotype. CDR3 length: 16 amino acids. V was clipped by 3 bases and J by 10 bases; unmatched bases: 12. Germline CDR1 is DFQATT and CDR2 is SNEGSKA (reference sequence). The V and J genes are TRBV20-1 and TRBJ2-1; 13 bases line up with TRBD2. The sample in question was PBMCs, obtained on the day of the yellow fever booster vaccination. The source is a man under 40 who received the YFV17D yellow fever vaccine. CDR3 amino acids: CSASSGTSGAEGEQFF. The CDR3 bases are TGCAGTGCTAGTTCTGGGACTAGCGGGGCCGAGGGGGAGCAGTTCTTC.